One and the same sample provided the 2 T cell receptor beta chains below, sequenced in a study of shared clonotypes between healthy human individuals. Sequencing used immunoSEQ multiplex PCR; TCRdb keeps in-frame clones, though not all of them. The sample yields approximately 1,500,000 clones, approximately 98% seen once. Specimen: naive CD4+ T cells sorted from blood. Indicated subset: CD45RA+ positively selected. These receptors were collected from a man younger than 45 in good health.

The table lists this clone with a count of one. CDR3 DNA: TGCAGCGTTGCTCAGGGGGAGTTCTACGAGCAGTACTTC. It is translated as CSVAQGEFYEQYF. This chain connects TRBV29-1 to TRBJ2-7, with 7 nucleotides matching TRBD1. Trimming cost V 4 bases and J 3 bases; bases outside gene matches: 6. The CDR3 covers 13 residues. Germline-derived CDR1 and CDR2 are SQVTM and ANQGSEA.

The V and J genes are TRBV6-5 and TRBJ1-4; D gene ambiguous. The CDR3 is 15 residues long. The germline CDR1 and CDR2 sequences are MNHEY and SVGAGI. Trimming stripped 8 bases from V and 0 bases from J, with 13 bases between. The CDR3 reads CASARLGATNEKLFF. The CDR3 DNA is TGTGCCAGCGCGCGGTTGGGAGCAACTAATGAAAAACTGTTTTTT.